The clone carrying this T cell receptor (beta chain) was seen a single time. The CDR3 extends over 15 amino acids. CDR1 KGHSH and CDR2 LQKENI come from the germline V gene. V lost 6 bases to trimming and J lost 4 bases, with 16 bases between them. The sample is drawn from a study of blood T cell repertoires in COVID-19. On the study more broadly: The cDNA or gDNA used as material had been derived from T cells, B-cell-depleted T cells, or PBMCs.

Source study methods: Amplification with reference gene primers provided the estimates of nucleated cell counts. TCRdb keeps only in-frame clones here, not all; method: immunoSEQ multiplex PCR. V and J calls and clone size are given by that table; D and trimming were obtained from the DNA. The sample lists about 55,000 clones; approximately 90% were seen once. J is TRBJ2-1 and V is TRBV18; D gene unclear. Sequencing was carried out using peripheral blood. This sequence was found in a man aged 35-49 years with COVID-19, enrolled during active disease. The CDR3 spells CASSLGRDWYNEQFF. CDR3 bases: TGTGCCAGCTCGCTTGGCCGTGACTGGTACAATGAGCAGTTCTTC.